The rows below give T cell receptor beta chains drawn from one sample of a study of blood T cell repertoires in COVID-19. The protocol was immunoSEQ multiplex PCR, while the TCRdb copy is restricted to in-frame clones and leaves out a portion. The profile shows 70,000 to 95,000 clones, 81% of them singletons. Sequencing was carried out using peripheral blood. Every receptor here comes from a woman between 70 and 85 years old with acute or convalescent COVID-19. Both conserved end residues are part of each CDR3. The order of the fields is CDR3 protein, CDR3 DNA, V gene, clone size, D gene, J gene. A D gene is named only where the DNA matches it firmly. Expanded clones get a size class; other rows say once, few or many, or leave the size out.

CASSRDRGGYTF | TGTGCCAGTAGCAGAGACAGGGGTGGCTACACCTTC | TRBV19 | NA | TRBD1 | TRBJ1-2
CASRQGFSGNTIYF | TGCGCCAGCAGGCAGGGCTTCTCTGGAAACACCATATATTTT | TRBV5-1 | NA | NA | TRBJ1-3
CASRVNRNTEAFF | TGTGCCAGCCGCGTTAATAGGAACACTGAAGCTTTCTTT | TRBV18 | few | NA | TRBJ1-1
CASSLAWEVETQYF | TGTGCCAGCAGCTTAGCGTGGGAGGTTGAGACCCAGTACTTC | TRBV7-9 | NA | NA | TRBJ2-5
CASSLRPIGGTGELFF | TGTGCCAGCAGCTTAAGACCGATTGGAGGTACCGGGGAGCTGTTTTTT | TRBV7-8 | NA | NA | TRBJ2-2
CASGFTGGVGTQYF | TGTGCCAGCGGCTTTACAGGGGGCGTGGGGACCCAGTACTTC | TRBV7-9 | NA | TRBD1 | TRBJ2-5
CASSLRGLVFADTQYF | TGTGCCAGTAGTCTCCGGGGACTAGTATTCGCAGATACGCAGTATTTT | TRBV19 | NA | TRBD2 | TRBJ2-3
CATRSRVNTEAFF | TGTGCCACCCGGAGCAGGGTGAACACTGAAGCTTTCTTT | TRBV12-3/TRBV12-4 | NA | NA | TRBJ1-1
CASSPRGGRNTEAFF | TGTGCCAGCAGCCCGCGGGGGGGTAGGAACACTGAAGCTTTCTTT | TRBV5-5 | NA | NA | TRBJ1-1
CASSSQLLNTGELFF | TGTGCCAGCAGCAGTCAACTTTTGAACACCGGGGAGCTGTTTTTT | TRBV11-3 | NA | NA | TRBJ2-2
CASSPRTSGSTDTQYF | TGTGCCAGCTCACCCCGGACTAGCGGGAGCACAGATACGCAGTATTTT | TRBV18 | NA | TRBD2 | TRBJ2-3
CASSRDRSHQPQHF | TGTGCCAGCTCACGCGACAGATCCCATCAGCCCCAGCATTTT | TRBV18 | once | NA | TRBJ1-5
CSALEGADTQYF | TGCAGCGCCCTAGAGGGGGCAGATACGCAGTATTTT | TRBV29-1 | NA | NA | TRBJ2-3
CASSLPGTNTGELFF | TGTGCCAGCAGTCTCCCAGGGACGAACACCGGGGAGCTGTTTTTT | TRBV28 | NA | NA | TRBJ2-2
CASSELFVAGGRTDTQYF | TGTGCCAGCAGTGAGCTGTTTGTTGCGGGAGGACGCACAGATACGCAGTATTTT | TRBV25-1 | NA | TRBD2 | TRBJ2-3
CASSEYSGGYTF | TGTGCCAGCAGTGAGTACTCTGGTGGCTACACCTTC | TRBV6-1 | once | NA | TRBJ1-2
CASSLDGGINQPQHF | TGTGCCAGCAGCTTAGACGGGGGGATTAATCAGCCCCAGCATTTT | TRBV11-3 | NA | NA | TRBJ1-5
CASSIVQQPQHF | TGTGCCAGTAGTATAGTCCAACAACCCCAGCATTTT | TRBV19 | NA | NA | TRBJ1-5